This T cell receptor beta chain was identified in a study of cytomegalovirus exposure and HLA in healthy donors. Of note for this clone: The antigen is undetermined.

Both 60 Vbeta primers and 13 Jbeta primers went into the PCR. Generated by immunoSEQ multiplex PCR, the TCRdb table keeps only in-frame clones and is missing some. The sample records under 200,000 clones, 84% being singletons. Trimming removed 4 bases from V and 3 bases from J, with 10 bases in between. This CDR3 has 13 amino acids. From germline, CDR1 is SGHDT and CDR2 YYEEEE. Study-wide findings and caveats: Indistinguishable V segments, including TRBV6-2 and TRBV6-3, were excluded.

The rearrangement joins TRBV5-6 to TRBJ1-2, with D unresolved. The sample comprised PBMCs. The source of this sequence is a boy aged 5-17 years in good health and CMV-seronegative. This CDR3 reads CASSREVDYGYTF. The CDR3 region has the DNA TGTGCCAGCAGCCGGGAGGTAGACTATGGCTACACCTTC.